The 2 T cell receptor beta chains below come from one sample, sequenced in a study of technical replicates of blood from a handful of donors. Only in-frame clones appear in the TCRdb table, and some are missing; sequencing was by immunoSEQ multiplex PCR. Among about 79,000 clones, 75% to 95% were seen once, and the ten largest hold about 0.4%. The sequencing sample was made of T cells isolated from PBMCs. These receptors all come from a human donor in good health. Some clones in this sample may be carry-over from other donors' samples.

V gene TRBV19 combines with J gene TRBJ1-1; D gene ambiguous. The V gene's germline CDR1 is LNHDA and CDR2 SQIVND (reference sequence). The germline V and J ends were trimmed by 10 bases and 3 bases, with 6 bases remaining between them. The CDR3 runs to 10 residues. The CDR3 coding sequence is TGTGCCACTCGGGACACTGAAGCTTTCTTT. Protein product: CATRDTEAFF.

The genes are TRBV4-1 and TRBJ1-2, with 10 nucleotides matching TRBD1. Looked up from germline, CDR1 is MGHRA and CDR2 is YSYEKL. CDR3 size: 15 residues. V trimming: 0 bases; J trimming: 6 bases; junction bases outside the gene matches: 4. The CDR3, as DNA: TGCGCCAGCAGCCAAGATGGGGACAGGGGTAATGGCTACACCTTC. It specifies CASSQDGDRGNGYTF.